This T cell receptor beta chain was sequenced for a study of regulatory T cells in long-lasting Graves disease. Assembly of TCR beta libraries relied on iRepertoire HTBI primers together with Arm-PCR of CDR3 regions. Using its own MiXCR run on the multiplex PCR reads, TCRdb lists one record per CDR3 protein. This table has around 470,000 distinct CDR3 sequences, 14% appearing once. Described time point: newly diagnosed GD, antithyroid drugs for less than 3 months. From PBMCs, RNA was extracted and then used to make the TCR library. CDR1 and CDR2 from the germline V gene are SQVTM and ANQGSEA. Trimming stripped 5 bases from V and 4 bases from J, with 11 bases between. This CDR3 region has 13 residues. These records were also assigned to another study, of T cells in Graves' hyperthyroidism and ophthalmopathy.

The rearrangement uses TRBV29-1 and TRBJ2-2, with no clear D. The sequence was collected from a woman aged 50 to 65 with Graves disease. The material was peripheral blood mononuclear cells (PBMCs), obtained at new diagnosis, from a patient treated with antithyroid drugs. CDR3 region: CSVTPGGTGELFF. CDR3 bases: TGCAGCGTTACTCCGGGTGGCACCGGGGAGCTGTTTTTT.